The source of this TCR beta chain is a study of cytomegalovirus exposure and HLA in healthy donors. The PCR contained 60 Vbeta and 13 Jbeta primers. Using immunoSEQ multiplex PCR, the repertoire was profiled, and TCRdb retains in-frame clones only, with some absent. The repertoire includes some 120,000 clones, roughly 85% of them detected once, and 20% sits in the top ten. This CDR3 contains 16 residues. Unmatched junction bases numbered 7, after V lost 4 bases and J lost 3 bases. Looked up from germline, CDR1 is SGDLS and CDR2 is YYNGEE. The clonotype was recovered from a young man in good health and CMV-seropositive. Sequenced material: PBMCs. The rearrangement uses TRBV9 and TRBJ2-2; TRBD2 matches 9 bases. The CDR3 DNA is TGTGCCAGCAGCACCCGCGGGGGGGTGGACACCGGGGAGCTGTTTTTT. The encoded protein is CASSTRGGVDTGELFF.